The T cell receptor (beta chain) described here comes from a study of blood T cell repertoires in COVID-19. Study overall: The United States, Italy and Spain provided the acute and convalescent COVID-19 samples.

In the original analysis: Nucleated cell number was recorded as an estimate derived from reference gene primer amplification. Repertoires were generated with immunoSEQ multiplex PCR, while TCRdb's copy carries only in-frame clones and drops some. D and trimming come from the DNA, and the V and J calls and clone size come from that table. This sample yields 85,000 to 110,000 clones, of which around 90% are seen a single time; approximately 17% belongs to the top ten. Trimming removed 0 bases at V and 12 bases at J, with 17 bases between. This CDR3 is built from 14 residues. Germline V gene lookup returns CDR1 SGHAT and CDR2 FQDESV (reference sequence). This clone was recorded only once.

The chain links TRBV11-1 to TRBJ1-1; the D gene is possibly TRBD1 (6 bases). The sequence was collected from a woman of 80 years or more in a cohort sampled during active COVID-19. Material for sequencing was peripheral blood. The CDR3 is CASSLARGPSGTFF. The CDR3 region has the DNA TGTGCCAGCAGCTTAGCGCGGGGGCCTTCGGGGACTTTCTTT.